A single count supports the clone carrying this T cell receptor (beta chain). The junction differs from germline at one of its ends, possibly a read error. The entry originates in a study of cytomegalovirus exposure and HLA in healthy donors. PCR employed 60 Vbeta and 13 Jbeta primers. The repertoire was sequenced with immunoSEQ multiplex PCR; TCRdb's copy has only in-frame clones and lacks some. Among some 57,000 clones listed, less than 85% were seen once. The CDR3 is 12 amino acids. Germline V lookup: CDR1 SEHNR, CDR2 FQNEAQ (reference sequence). The clonotype originates from a woman between 55 and 75 years old in good health and CMV-seropositive. Sequenced sample: PBMCs. The chain links TRBV7-9 to TRBJ1-4, with D possibly TRBD1 on 5 matching bases. The CDR3 sequence: CSSSEYQGKLFF. CDR3 DNA sequence: TGTTCCAGCAGCGAATACCAGGGAAAACTGTTTTTT.